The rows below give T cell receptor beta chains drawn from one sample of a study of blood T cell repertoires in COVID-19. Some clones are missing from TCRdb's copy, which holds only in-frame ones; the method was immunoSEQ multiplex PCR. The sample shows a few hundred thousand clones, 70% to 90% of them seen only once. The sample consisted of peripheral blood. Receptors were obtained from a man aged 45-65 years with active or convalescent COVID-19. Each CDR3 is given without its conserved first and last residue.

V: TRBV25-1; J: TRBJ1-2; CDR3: ASSVGGANYGYT
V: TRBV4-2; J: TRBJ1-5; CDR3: ASSQDPPPRLGPQH
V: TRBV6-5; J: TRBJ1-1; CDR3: ASSWGRGNTEAF
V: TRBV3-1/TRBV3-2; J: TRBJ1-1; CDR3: ASSQEARQGYTEAF
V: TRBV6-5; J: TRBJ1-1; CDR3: ASDRDRGRAF
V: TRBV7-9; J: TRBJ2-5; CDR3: ASSFGSGGRQETQY
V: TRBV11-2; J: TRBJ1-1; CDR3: ASSNDPRGNTEAF
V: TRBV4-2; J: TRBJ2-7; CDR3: ASSQFPGGSSYEQY
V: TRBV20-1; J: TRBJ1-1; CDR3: SAPWSSEAF
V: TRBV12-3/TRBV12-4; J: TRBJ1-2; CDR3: ASNVQGLGYT
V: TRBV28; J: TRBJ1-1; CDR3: ASILNTEAF
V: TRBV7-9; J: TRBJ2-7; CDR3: ASSPLGRETYEQY
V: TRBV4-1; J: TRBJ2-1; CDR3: ASRRTSGRNEQF
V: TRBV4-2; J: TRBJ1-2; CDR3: ASSRSSQGAYGYT
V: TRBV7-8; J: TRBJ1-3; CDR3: ASSLAGGPRSGNTIY
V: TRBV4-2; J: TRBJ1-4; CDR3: ASSQDPQGTLKLF
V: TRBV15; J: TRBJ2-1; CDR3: ATSRDLARLYNEQF
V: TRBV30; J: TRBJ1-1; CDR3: AWRGQGGNTEAF
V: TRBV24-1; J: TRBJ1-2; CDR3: ATSDRNGLGYT
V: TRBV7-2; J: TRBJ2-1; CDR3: ASSRYSGSSYNEQF
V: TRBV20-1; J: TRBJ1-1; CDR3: SASSGTGIRNTEAF
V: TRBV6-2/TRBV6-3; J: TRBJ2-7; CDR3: ASSSHRDRDSYEQY
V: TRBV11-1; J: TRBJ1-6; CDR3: ASSFGGGNSPLH
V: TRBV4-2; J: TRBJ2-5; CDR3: ASSQEAASGGRWETQY